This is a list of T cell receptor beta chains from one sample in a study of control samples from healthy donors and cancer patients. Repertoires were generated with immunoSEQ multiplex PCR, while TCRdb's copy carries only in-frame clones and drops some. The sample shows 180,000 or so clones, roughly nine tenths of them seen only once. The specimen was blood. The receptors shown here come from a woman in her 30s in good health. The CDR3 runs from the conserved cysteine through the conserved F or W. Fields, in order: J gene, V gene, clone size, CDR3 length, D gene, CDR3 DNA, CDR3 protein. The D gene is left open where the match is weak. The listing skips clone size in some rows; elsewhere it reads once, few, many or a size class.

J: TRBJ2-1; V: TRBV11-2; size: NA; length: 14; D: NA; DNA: TGTGCCAGCAGCTTAGGTCTAGCGTCCAATGAGCAGTTCTTC; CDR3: CASSLGLASNEQFF
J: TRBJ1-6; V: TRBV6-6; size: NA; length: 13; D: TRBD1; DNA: TGTGCCACCCGGACAGGGAATAATTCACCCCTCCACTTT; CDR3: CATRTGNNSPLHF
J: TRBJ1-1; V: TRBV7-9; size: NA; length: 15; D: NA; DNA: TGTGCCAGCAGCCCAGAGGGACGTGTGAACACTGAAGCTTTCTTT; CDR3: CASSPEGRVNTEAFF
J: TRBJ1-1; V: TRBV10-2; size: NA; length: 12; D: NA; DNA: TGCGCCAGCAGGGACGGGAACACTGAAGCTTTCTTT; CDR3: CASRDGNTEAFF
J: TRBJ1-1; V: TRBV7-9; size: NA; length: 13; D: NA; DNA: TGTGCCAGCAGCCCCCCGGGGGACACTGAAGCTTTCTTT; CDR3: CASSPPGDTEAFF
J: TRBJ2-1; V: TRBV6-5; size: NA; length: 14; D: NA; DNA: TGTGCCAGCAGTTACGCGACAGGTTACAATGAGCAGTTCTTC; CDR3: CASSYATGYNEQFF
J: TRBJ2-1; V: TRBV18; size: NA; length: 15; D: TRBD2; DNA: TGTGCCAGCTCACCACCGCCTAGCGGGGGAAATGAGCAGTTCTTC; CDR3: CASSPPPSGGNEQFF
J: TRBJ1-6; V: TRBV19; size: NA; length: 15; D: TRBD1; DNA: TGTGCCAGTAGTTACCGGACAGGCTATAATTCACCCCTCCACTTT; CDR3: CASSYRTGYNSPLHF
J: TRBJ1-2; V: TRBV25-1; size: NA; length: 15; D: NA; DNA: TGTGCCAGCAGTGGTATCGGGCAGAGGTACTATGGCTACACCTTC; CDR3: CASSGIGQRYYGYTF
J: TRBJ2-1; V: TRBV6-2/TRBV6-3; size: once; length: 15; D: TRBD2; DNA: TGTGCCAGCAGTTATGCGGGAGGGCCCTACAATGAGCAGTTCTTC; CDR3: CASSYAGGPYNEQFF
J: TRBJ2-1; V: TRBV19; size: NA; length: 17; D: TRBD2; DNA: TGTGCCAGTAGTATCTTATGGGCTAGCGGGAGTTACAATGAGCAGTTCTTC; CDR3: CASSILWASGSYNEQFF
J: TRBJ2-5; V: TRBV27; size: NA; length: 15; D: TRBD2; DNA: TGTGCCAGCAGTTTAGCGGGGGGCCGGGGGGAGACCCAGTACTTC; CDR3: CASSLAGGRGETQYF
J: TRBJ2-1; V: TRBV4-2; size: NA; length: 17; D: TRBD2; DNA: TGTGCCAGCAGCCAAGATTTCGCGGGACTAGCCTACAATGAGCAGTTCTTC; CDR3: CASSQDFAGLAYNEQFF
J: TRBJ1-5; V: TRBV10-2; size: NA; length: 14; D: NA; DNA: TGCGCCAGCAGTGGGTGGGGTAGCAATCAGCCCCAGCATTTT; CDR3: CASSGWGSNQPQHF
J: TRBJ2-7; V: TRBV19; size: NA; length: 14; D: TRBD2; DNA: TGTGCCAGTAGTTTTACTAGCGGGAGTTACGAGCAGTACTTC; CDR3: CASSFTSGSYEQYF
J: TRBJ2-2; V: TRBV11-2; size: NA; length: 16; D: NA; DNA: TGTGCCAGCAATACCACCGGACTACCAAACACCGGGGAGCTGTTTTTT; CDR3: CASNTTGLPNTGELFF
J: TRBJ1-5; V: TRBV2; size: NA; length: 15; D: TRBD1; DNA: TGTGCCAGCAGTAACAGGGGGCTTAGCAATCAGCCCCAGCATTTT; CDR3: CASSNRGLSNQPQHF
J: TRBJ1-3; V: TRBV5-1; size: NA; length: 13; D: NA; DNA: TGCGCCAGCAGCGAGGACGCTGGAAACACCATATATTTT; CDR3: CASSEDAGNTIYF
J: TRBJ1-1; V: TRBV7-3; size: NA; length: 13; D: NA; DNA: TGTGCCAGCAGCTTAACAGGGCGGACTGAAGCTTTCTTT; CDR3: CASSLTGRTEAFF
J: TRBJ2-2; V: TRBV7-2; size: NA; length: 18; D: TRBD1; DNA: TGTGCCAGCAGCTTATGGCCGACAGGGGGGCTGAACACCGGGGAGCTGTTTTTT; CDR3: CASSLWPTGGLNTGELFF
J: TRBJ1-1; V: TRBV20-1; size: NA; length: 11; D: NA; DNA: TGCAGTGCTAGAGATCCGGGTGAAGCTTTCTTT; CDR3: CSARDPGEAFF
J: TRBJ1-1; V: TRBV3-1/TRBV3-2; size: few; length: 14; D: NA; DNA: TGTGCCAGCAGCCCCACTACAGGGAGCACTGAAGCTTTCTTT; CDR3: CASSPTTGSTEAFF
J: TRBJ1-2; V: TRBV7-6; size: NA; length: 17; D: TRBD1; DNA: TGTGCCAGCAGCCCCTACAGGGGCCCCACTATTAACTATGGCTACACCTTC; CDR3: CASSPYRGPTINYGYTF
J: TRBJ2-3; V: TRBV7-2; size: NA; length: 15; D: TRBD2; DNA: TGTGCCAGCAGCCCGGGACTACCTAGCACAGATACGCAGTATTTT; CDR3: CASSPGLPSTDTQYF
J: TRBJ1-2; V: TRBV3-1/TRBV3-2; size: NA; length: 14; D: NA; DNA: TGTGCCAGCAGCCAAGGTAGAACTAACTATGGCTACACCTTC; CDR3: CASSQGRTNYGYTF
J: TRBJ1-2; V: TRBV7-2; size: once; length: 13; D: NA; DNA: TGTGCCAGCAGCTTAGTAGGGACGGGTGGCTACACCTTC; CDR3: CASSLVGTGGYTF
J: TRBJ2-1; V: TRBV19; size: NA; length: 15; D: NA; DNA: TGTGCCAGTACCAGGGACCCATCTTCCTACAATGAGCAGTTCTTC; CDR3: CASTRDPSSYNEQFF
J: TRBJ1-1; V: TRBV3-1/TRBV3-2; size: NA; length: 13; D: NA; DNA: TGTGCCAGCAGCCAACGTGGACAGACTGAAGCTTTCTTT; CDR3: CASSQRGQTEAFF
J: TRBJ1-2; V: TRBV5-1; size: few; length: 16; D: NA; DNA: TGCGCCAGCAGCTTTGGGGACTCCAGGGGTGGCTATGGCTACACCTTC; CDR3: CASSFGDSRGGYGYTF
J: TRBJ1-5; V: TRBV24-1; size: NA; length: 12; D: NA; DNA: TGTGCCACCAGTGATCCCAATCAGCCCCAGCATTTT; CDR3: CATSDPNQPQHF
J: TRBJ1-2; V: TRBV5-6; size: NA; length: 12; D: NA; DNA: TGTGCCAGCCATACAGCTAACTATGGCTACACCTTC; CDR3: CASHTANYGYTF
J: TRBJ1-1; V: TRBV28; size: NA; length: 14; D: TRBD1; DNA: TGTGCCAGCAATTTGGGACAGGGGGCGCGGTCAGCTTTCTTT; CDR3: CASNLGQGARSAFF
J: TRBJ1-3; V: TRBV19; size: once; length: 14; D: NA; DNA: TGTGCCAGTAGTTCTCAGGGATCTGGAAACACCATATATTTT; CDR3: CASSSQGSGNTIYF
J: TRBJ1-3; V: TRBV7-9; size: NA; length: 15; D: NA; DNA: TGTGCCAGCAGCTTAGTAGGGAGCTCTGGAAACACCATATATTTT; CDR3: CASSLVGSSGNTIYF
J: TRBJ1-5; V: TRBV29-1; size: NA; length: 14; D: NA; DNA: TGCAGCGTTCGGCAGGGTGGTGGCAATCAGCCCCAGCATTTT; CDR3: CSVRQGGGNQPQHF
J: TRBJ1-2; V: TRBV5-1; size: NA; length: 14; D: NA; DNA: TGCGCCAGCAGCTTGGGGCAGGGAGCGGACGGCTACACCTTC; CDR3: CASSLGQGADGYTF
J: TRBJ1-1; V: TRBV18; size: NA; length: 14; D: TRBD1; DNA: TGTGCCAGCTCATCGGACAGGGGGAACACTGAAGCTTTCTTT; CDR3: CASSSDRGNTEAFF
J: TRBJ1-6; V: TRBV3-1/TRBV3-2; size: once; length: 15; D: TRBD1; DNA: TGTGCCAGCAGCCAAAGGGGACAGGGGGGGTCACCCCTCCACTTT; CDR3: CASSQRGQGGSPLHF
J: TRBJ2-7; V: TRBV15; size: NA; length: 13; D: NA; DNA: TGTGCCACCAGCAGAGATAGGCCCTACGAGCAGTACTTC; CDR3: CATSRDRPYEQYF
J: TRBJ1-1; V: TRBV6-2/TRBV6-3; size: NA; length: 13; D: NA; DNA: TGTGCCAGCAGTAAGACAAAGAACACTGAAGCTTTCTTT; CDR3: CASSKTKNTEAFF
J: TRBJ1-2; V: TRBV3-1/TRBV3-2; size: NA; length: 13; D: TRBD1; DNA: TGTGCCAGCAGCCAAGTTGGGACAGATGGCTACACCTTC; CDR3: CASSQVGTDGYTF
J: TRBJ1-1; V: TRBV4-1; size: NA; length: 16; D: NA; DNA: TGCGCCAGCAGCCAAGGCCAAACTATCATGAACACTGAAGCTTTCTTT; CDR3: CASSQGQTIMNTEAFF
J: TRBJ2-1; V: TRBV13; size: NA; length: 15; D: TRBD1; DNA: TGTGCCAGCAGCGACGGACAGGGGACCAACAATGAGCAGTTCTTC; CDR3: CASSDGQGTNNEQFF
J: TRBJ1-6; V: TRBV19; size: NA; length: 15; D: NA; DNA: TGTGCCAGTACTGACAGGAGCTCCTATAATTCACCCCTCCACTTT; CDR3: CASTDRSSYNSPLHF
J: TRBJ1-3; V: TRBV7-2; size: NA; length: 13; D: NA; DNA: TGTGCCAGCAGCTTAGCACGGCCGGACACCATATATTTT; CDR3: CASSLARPDTIYF
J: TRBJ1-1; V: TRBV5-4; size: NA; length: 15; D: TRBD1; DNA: TGTGCCAGCAGCTTGGGGACAGGGTGGAACACTGAAGCTTTCTTT; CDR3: CASSLGTGWNTEAFF
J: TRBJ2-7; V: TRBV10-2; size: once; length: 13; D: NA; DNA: TGCGCCAGCAGTGAGTACAGTTCCTACGAGCAGTACTTC; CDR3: CASSEYSSYEQYF
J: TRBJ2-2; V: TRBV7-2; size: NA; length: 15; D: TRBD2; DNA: TGTGCCAGCAGCAGTAGCGGGAGGCTTGGCGGGGAGCTGTTTTTT; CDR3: CASSSSGRLGGELFF
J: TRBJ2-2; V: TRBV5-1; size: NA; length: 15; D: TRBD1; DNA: TGCGCCAGCAGCTTCGGACAGGGTAGCACCGGGGAGCTGTTTTTT; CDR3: CASSFGQGSTGELFF
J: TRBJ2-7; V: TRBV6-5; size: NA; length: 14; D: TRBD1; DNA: TGTGCCAGCAGCCGAACAGGGGGGACCTACGAGCAGTACTTC; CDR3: CASSRTGGTYEQYF
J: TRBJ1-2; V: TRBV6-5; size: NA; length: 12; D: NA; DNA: TGTGCCAGCAGTCTCCGACGCTATGGCTACACCTTC; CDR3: CASSLRRYGYTF
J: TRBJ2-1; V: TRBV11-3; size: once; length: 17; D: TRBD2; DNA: TGTGCCAGCAGCCCAGGGACTAGCGGGAGTGGATGCAATGAGCAGTTCTTC; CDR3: CASSPGTSGSGCNEQFF
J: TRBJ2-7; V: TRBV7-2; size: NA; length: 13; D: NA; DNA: TGTGCCAGCAGCTTAGCGCGGGGTTACGAGCAGTACTTC; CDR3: CASSLARGYEQYF
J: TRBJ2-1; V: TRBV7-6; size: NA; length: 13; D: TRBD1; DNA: TGTGCCAGCAGCTGGGACAGGGGGTATGAGCAGTTCTTC; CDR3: CASSWDRGYEQFF
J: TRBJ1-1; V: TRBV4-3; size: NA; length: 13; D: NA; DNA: TGCGCCAGCAGCCAAGGTGGGAACACTGAAGCTTTCTTT; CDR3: CASSQGGNTEAFF
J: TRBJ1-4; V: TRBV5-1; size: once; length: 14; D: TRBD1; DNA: TGCGCCAGCAGCTTCCGGACAGGGAATGAAAAACTGTTTTTT; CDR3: CASSFRTGNEKLFF
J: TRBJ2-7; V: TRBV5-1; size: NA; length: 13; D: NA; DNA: TGCGCCAGCAGCCCGACAGGATCCTACGAGCAGTACTTC; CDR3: CASSPTGSYEQYF
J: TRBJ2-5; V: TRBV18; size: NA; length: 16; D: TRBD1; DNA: TGTGCCAGCTCACCAACGGCCGGGACAGGGGGAGAGACCCAGTACTTC; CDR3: CASSPTAGTGGETQYF
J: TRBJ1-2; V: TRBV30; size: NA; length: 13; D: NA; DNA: TGTGCCTGGAGTGTACAGGGTAGAGGTGGCTACACCTTC; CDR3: CAWSVQGRGGYTF
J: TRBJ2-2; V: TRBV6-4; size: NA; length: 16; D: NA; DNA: TGTGCCAGCAGTGACTCGAAATTAGAGGGTGGCGGGGAGCTGTTTTTT; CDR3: CASSDSKLEGGGELFF